The clone carrying this T cell receptor (beta chain) is labeled medium-sized. The antigen remains undetermined. The source of the sample is a study of spatial heterogeneity in lung cancer. One entry per CDR3 protein, called by TCRdb with MiXCR from the 5' RACE reads. The table shows 8,500 to 10,000 distinct CDR3 sequences, with around 8.4% occurring only once. Documented time point: sample taken at primary tumor resection. Whole RNA came from tumor, nontumor lung or frozen PBMC and was sequenced without being sorted. The V and J ends lost 5 bases and 0 bases respectively, with 17 bases between them. The CDR3 sequence is 16 residues long. Germline CDR1 and CDR2: PRHDT and FYEKMQ (reference sequence). Study outcomes and limitations: Tumoral mutation counts were tracked by counts of expanded intratumoral alpha and beta TCRs.

The sequenced sample was lung tumor tissue, obtained at surgery. J is TRBJ2-7 and V is TRBV13, with a tentative D call TRBD1 (6 bases). This TCR derives from a male donor with early-stage non-small cell lung cancer. CDR3 amino acids: CASSRSTGRSSYEQYF. In DNA, the CDR3 is TGTGCCAGCAGCCGTTCGACAGGCCGGAGCTCCTACGAGCAGTACTTC.